A single sample gave rise to the 11 T cell receptor beta chains below, sequenced in a study of control samples from healthy donors and cancer patients (TCRdb year 2020). Library creation used the immunoSEQ multiplex PCR assay. TCRdb stores this immuneACCESS table with in-frame sequences only. Part of the clones is absent; in the studies checked, under half of the shortfall reflects unresolved V genes, and no reason is known for the rest. Across this sample there are some 150,000 clones, with over 90% seen only once. The top ten clonotypes cover 2.4% of the sample. Sequenced: blood. The receptor source for this set is a man aged 45 to 65 in good health.

This clone was picked up one time. The J gene is TRBJ2-7, the V gene TRBV19; TRBD2 matches 9 bases. The CDR3 loop spans 13 amino acids. Germline V CDR1 and CDR2: LNHDA, SQIVND (reference sequence). Unmatched junction bases numbered 5, after V lost 8 bases and J lost 3 bases. The CDR3 DNA follows: TGTGCCAGTCGCTTAGCGGGAGACTACGAGCAGTACTTC. The encoded protein is CASRLAGDYEQYF.

The rearrangement joins TRBV6-2 or TRBV6-3 to TRBJ1-2; D unclear. Trimming left V 4 bases short and J 2 bases short, with 8 bases between. This CDR3 has 13 residues. Per the germline V gene, CDR1 is MNHEY and CDR2 is SVGEGT. The CDR3 nucleotides are TGTGCCAGCAGTTTAGTCGGAAACTATGGCTACACCTTC. Its protein is CASSLVGNYGYTF.

This sequence joins TRBV11-2 and TRBJ2-7, with 7 bases aligning to TRBD1. V gave up 4 bases and J gave up 2 bases; unmatched junction bases: 8. Germline lookup yields CDR1 SGHAT and CDR2 FQNNGV. The CDR3 is made up of 15 amino acids. CDR3 in DNA: TGTGCCAGCAGCTGGATAGACAGGGCTCCCTACGAGCAGTACTTC. Protein product: CASSWIDRAPYEQYF.

The chain uses TRBV30 and TRBJ2-1; 7 bases map to TRBD2. The V gene end was trimmed by 4 bases and the J gene end by 7 bases; junction bases not matched to a gene: 7. Germline V gene sequence: CDR1 GTSNPN, CDR2 SVGIG (reference sequence). This CDR3 has 13 residues. CDR3 in DNA: TGTGCCTGGAACCGAGGGGAGGGAAATGAGCAGTTCTTC. This encodes CAWNRGEGNEQFF.

The gene calls are TRBV5-6 and TRBJ2-7, with TRBD1 as a possible D gene (5 bases). The ends were cut back, 4 bases at V and 7 bases at J, with 9 bases in the middle. This CDR3 spans 11 amino acids. The germline CDR1 and CDR2 sequences are SGHDT and YYEEEE. In nucleotides, the CDR3 is TGTGCCAGCAGCGGATACAGGGAGCAGTACTTC. Protein sequence: CASSGYREQYF.

This chain uses TRBV28 with TRBJ1-1; weak D call: TRBD1 (5 bases). V gave up 6 bases and J gave up 10 bases, with 21 bases separating them. The V gene's germline CDR1 is MDHEN and CDR2 SYDVKM. CDR3 length: 14 residues. The CDR3 DNA reads TGTGCCAGCAGCCTATCGGTGGGGCCCCACGGAGCTTTCTTT. This codes for CASSLSVGPHGAFF.

The chain couples TRBV5-1 to TRBJ2-3, with D possibly matching TRBD1 (6 bases). Germline V CDR1 and CDR2: SGHRS, YFSETQ. Trimming took off 2 bases at V and 3 bases at J, with 10 bases between the two ends. This CDR3 has 14 amino acids. In DNA form, the CDR3 reads TGCGCCAGCAGCTTAGCCGGACAGACAGATACGCAGTATTTT. It is translated as CASSLAGQTDTQYF.

The CDR3 sequence is CASSLRTGHFDQPQHF. The CDR3 region has the DNA TGTGCCAGCAGTTTAAGGACAGGGCACTTTGATCAGCCCCAGCATTTT. The chain employs TRBV28 and TRBJ1-5, with 8 bases matching TRBD1. The germline V gene encodes CDR1 MDHEN and CDR2 SYDVKM. The CDR3 totals 16 residues. V was clipped by 2 bases and J by 5 bases; unmatched bases: 8. The whole variable domain, remainder taken from reference TRBV28 and TRBJ1-5, is DVKVTQSSRYLVKRTGEKVFLECVQDMDHENMFWYRQDPGLGLRLIYFSYDVKMKEKGDIPEGYSVSREKKERFSLILESASTNQTSMYLCASSLRTGHFDQPQHFGDGTRLSIL.

The chain carries TRBV19 and TRBJ2-5; D gene ambiguous. Germline loops: CDR1 LNHDA, CDR2 SQIVND (reference sequence). The CDR3 loop spans 11 amino acids. Trimming removed 3 bases at V and 7 bases at J, with 6 bases between. This chain's CDR3 is CASSIAGTQYF. The CDR3 DNA reads as TGTGCCAGTAGTATTGCCGGGACCCAGTACTTC.

The chain uses TRBV16 and TRBJ1-4, with D possibly being TRBD1 (5 bases). Germline V gives CDR1 KGHSY, CDR2 FQNENV. V gave up 0 bases and J gave up 5 bases, with 7 bases separating them. The CDR3 length is 14 residues. In DNA form, the CDR3 reads TGTGCCAGCAGCCAATCGGGGCAGAATGAAAAACTGTTTTTT. This codes for CASSQSGQNEKLFF.

The chain uses TRBV28 and TRBJ1-2; D is possibly TRBD1 (5 bases). The V gene lost 2 bases and the J gene lost 8 bases, with 9 bases spanning the gap. From germline, CDR1 is MDHEN and CDR2 SYDVKM. CDR3 length: 12 residues. This chain's CDR3 is CASSLPREGYTF. CDR3 DNA: TGTGCCAGCAGTTTACCCAGGGAGGGCTACACCTTC.